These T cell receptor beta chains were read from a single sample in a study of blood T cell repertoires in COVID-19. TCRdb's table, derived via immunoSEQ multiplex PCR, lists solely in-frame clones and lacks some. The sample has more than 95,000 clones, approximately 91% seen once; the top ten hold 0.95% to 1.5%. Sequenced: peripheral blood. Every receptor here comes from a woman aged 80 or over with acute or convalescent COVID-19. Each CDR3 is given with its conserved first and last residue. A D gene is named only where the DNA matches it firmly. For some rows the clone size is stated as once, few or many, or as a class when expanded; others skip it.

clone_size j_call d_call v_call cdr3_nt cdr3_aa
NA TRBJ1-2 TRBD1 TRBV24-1 TGTGCCACCAGTGGTCCGGGACAGGGGGTCCCTAACTATGGCTACACCTTC CATSGPGQGVPNYGYTF
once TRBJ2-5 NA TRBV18 TGTGCCAGCTCACCACTCCCCAGAGGTTTTCAAGAGACCCAGTACTTC CASSPLPRGFQETQYF
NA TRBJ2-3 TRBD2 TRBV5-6 TGTGCCAGCAGCTCGACCGGGACTAGCCGAAGGACGCAGTATTTT CASSSTGTSRRTQYF
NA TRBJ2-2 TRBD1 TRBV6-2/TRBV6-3 TGTGCCAGCAGTAGCCGACAGGGGGCCCCCGGGGAGCTGTTTTTT CASSSRQGAPGELFF
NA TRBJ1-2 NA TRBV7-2 TGTGCCAGCAGCTTAGGTTCAGGGGATCTTGGCTACACCTTC CASSLGSGDLGYTF
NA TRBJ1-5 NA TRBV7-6 TGTGCCAGCACTAGGGGCCCGGATCAGCCCCAGCATTTT CASTRGPDQPQHF
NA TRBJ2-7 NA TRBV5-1 TGCGCCAGCAGCATGGACGGAGGACCCTACGAGCAGTACTTC CASSMDGGPYEQYF
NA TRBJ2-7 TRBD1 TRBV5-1 TGCGCCAGCAGCTTGGTTGGACAGGGCTACGAGCAGTACTTC CASSLVGQGYEQYF
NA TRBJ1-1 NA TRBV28 TGTGCCAGCAGGGGCATGGTGGTTGAAGCTTTCTTT CASRGMVVEAFF
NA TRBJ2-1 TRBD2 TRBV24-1 TGTGCCACCAGTGATCTCACAAGCGGGAAGCAGTTCTTC CATSDLTSGKQFF
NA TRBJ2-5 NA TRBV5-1 TGCGCCAGCAGCGGGGGCGGGAGTAGAGAGACCCAGTACTTC CASSGGGSRETQYF
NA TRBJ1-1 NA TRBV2 TGTGCCAGCCGGGTCAGCAGGGAAGCGGGTGAAGCTTTCTTT CASRVSREAGEAFF
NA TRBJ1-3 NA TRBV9 TGTGCCAGCAGCGTCCAGGGGACTGGAAACACCATATATTTT CASSVQGTGNTIYF
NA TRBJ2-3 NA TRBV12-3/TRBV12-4 TGTGCCAGCAGTCCCGGGGAACCCACGCAGTATTTT CASSPGEPTQYF
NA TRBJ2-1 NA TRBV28 TGTGCCAGCAGTTTATGGGAGGGGAAGCAGTTCTTC CASSLWEGKQFF
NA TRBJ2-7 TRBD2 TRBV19 TGTGCCAGTAGCGAAACCGGGACTAGCGGGATCCTTTCCTACGAGCAGTACTTC CASSETGTSGILSYEQYF
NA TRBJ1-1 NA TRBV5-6 TGTGCCAGCAGCTTGGACAGTGGGAACACTGAAGCTTTCTTT CASSLDSGNTEAFF
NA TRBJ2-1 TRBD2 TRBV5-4 TGTGCCAGCAGCTTGGATCGGACTAGCGGTATCTATGAGCAGTTCTTC CASSLDRTSGIYEQFF
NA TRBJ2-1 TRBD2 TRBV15 TGTGCCACCAGCAGAGGCGGGAGCTCCTACAATGAGCAGTTCTTC CATSRGGSSYNEQFF
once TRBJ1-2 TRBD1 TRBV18 TGTGCCAGCTCACACCGGGACAGCTATGGCTACACCTTC CASSHRDSYGYTF
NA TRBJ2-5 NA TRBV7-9 TGTGCCAGCAGTTCCGGACACAAGCAAGAGACCCAGTACTTC CASSSGHKQETQYF
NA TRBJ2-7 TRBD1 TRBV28 TGTGCCAGCACAGATTCAGGTATCGGACAGGGCGACTACGAGCAGTACTTC CASTDSGIGQGDYEQYF
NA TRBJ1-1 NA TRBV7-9 TGTGCCAGCAGCTTATTTGGGCTCGGCACTGAAGCTTTCTTT CASSLFGLGTEAFF
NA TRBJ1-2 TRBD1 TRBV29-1 TGCAGCGTTGAGACTACCGGGACAGGGACCGGGAGGGGCTACACCTTC CSVETTGTGTGRGYTF
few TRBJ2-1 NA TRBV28 TGTGCCAGCAGTTTTGAGGATGAGCAGTTCTTC CASSFEDEQFF
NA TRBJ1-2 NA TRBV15 TGTGCCACCAGCAGAGAACAGGGCTATGGCTACACCTTC CATSREQGYGYTF
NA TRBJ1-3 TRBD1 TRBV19 TGTGCCACCCGGGACAGGGGAAGGGGTGCTGGAAACACCATATATTTT CATRDRGRGAGNTIYF
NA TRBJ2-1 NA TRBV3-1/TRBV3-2 TGTGCCAGCAGCCAACATCGACTGGGCAATGAGCAGTTCTTC CASSQHRLGNEQFF
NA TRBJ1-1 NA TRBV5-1 TGCGCCAGCAGCTTGGGTGACAAGAACACTGAAGCTTTCTTT CASSLGDKNTEAFF
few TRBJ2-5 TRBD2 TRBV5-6 TGTGCCAGCAGCCCGGGGACTAGCGGAAACCGGGAGACCCAGTACTTC CASSPGTSGNRETQYF
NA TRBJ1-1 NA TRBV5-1 TGCGCCAGCAGCGCGGGGCACGCCGTGAACACTGAAGCTTTCTTT CASSAGHAVNTEAFF
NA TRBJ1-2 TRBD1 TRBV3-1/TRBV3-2 TGTGCCAGCAGCCAAGCCCAGGGGGATGGCTACACCTTC CASSQAQGDGYTF
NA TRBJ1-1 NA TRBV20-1 TGCAGTGCTACGGTGAACACTGAAGCTTTCTTT CSATVNTEAFF
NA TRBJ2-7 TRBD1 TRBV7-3 TGTGCCAGCAGCCTACCCGGGACAGGGAGTTCCTACGAGCAGTACTTC CASSLPGTGSSYEQYF
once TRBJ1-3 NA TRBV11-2 TGTGCCAGCAGCTTTCCAGGGACTGGAAACACCATATATTTT CASSFPGTGNTIYF
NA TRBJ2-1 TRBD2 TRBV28 TGTGCCAGCAGTTTTGGTAGCGGGAGATACTCCTACAATGAGCAGTTCTTC CASSFGSGRYSYNEQFF
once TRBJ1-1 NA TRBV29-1 TGCAGCGTCCGACAGGCGAACACTGAAGCTTTCTTT CSVRQANTEAFF
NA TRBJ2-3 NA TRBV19 TGTGCCAGTAGTGGAGGGGTTCTCACAGATACGCAGTATTTT CASSGGVLTDTQYF
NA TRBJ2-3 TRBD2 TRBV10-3 TGTGCCATCCGGGGGGAGAAGCGCAACACAGATACGCAGTATTTT CAIRGEKRNTDTQYF
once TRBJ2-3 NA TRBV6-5 TGTGCCAGCAGTTACTCGCCAGTGGGCAGCACAGATACGCAGTATTTT CASSYSPVGSTDTQYF
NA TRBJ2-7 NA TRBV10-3 TGTGCCATCAGTGAAGGAGGGGAGCAGTACTTC CAISEGGEQYF
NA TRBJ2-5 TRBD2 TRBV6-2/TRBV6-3 TGTGCCAGCAGCGTCTTTCGGGGAGGGGAAGAGACCCAGTACTTC CASSVFRGGEETQYF
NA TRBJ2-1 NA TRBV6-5 TGTGCCAGCAGTTTGAGAACGTCGACCTACAATGAGCAGTTCTTC CASSLRTSTYNEQFF
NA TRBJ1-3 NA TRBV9 TGTGCCAGCAGCGTGCAACAGGCTGGAAACACCATATATTTT CASSVQQAGNTIYF
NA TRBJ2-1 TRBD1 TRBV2 TGTGCCAGCAGTAGGACAGGGGGCTCCTACAATGAGCAGTTCTTC CASSRTGGSYNEQFF
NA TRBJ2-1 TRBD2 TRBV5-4 TGTGCCAGCAGCTCTACGGGTAGCGGGAACTACAATGAGCAGTTCTTC CASSSTGSGNYNEQFF
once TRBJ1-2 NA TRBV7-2 TGTGCCAGCAGCTTTGGGGAGGGCCCGTATGGCTACACCTTC CASSFGEGPYGYTF
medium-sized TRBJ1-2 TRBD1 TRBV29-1 TGCAGCGTTGGGAATATCCGGGACAGGGATGGCTACACCTTC CSVGNIRDRDGYTF
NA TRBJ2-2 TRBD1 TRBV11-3 TGTGCCAGCAGCCCGCGACAGGGGCCGACCGGGGAGCTGTTTTTT CASSPRQGPTGELFF
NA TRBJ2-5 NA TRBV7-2 TGTGCCAGCGGGGGGTTGCCGGATCAAGAGACCCAGTACTTC CASGGLPDQETQYF
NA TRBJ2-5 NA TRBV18 TGTGCCAGCTCCGAGGAGACCCAGTACTTC CASSEETQYF
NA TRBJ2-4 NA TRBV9 TGTGCCAGCAGCGTAGGCCAGGGAGGAAACATTCAGTACTTC CASSVGQGGNIQYF
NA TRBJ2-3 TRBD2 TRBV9 TGTGCCAGCAGCCCCAACGGTTGGGGGGGGTCAGATACGCAGTATTTT CASSPNGWGGSDTQYF
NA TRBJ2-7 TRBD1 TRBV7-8 TGTGCCAGCAGCTTATCGGGACAGTACGAGCAGTACTTC CASSLSGQYEQYF
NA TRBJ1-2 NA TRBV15 TGTGCCACCAGCAGAGAGGCGGGGAAGGACTATGGCTACACCTTC CATSREAGKDYGYTF
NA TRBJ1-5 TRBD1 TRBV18 TGTGCCAGCTCGCTACAGGGGGCTAGCAATCAGCCCCAGCATTTT CASSLQGASNQPQHF
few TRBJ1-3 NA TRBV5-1 TGCGCCAGCAGCTTGGCGGGGATCTCTGGAAACACCATATATTTT CASSLAGISGNTIYF
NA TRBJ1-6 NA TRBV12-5 TGTGCTAGTGGTTTAGGAGGGACCCTCCACTTT CASGLGGTLHF